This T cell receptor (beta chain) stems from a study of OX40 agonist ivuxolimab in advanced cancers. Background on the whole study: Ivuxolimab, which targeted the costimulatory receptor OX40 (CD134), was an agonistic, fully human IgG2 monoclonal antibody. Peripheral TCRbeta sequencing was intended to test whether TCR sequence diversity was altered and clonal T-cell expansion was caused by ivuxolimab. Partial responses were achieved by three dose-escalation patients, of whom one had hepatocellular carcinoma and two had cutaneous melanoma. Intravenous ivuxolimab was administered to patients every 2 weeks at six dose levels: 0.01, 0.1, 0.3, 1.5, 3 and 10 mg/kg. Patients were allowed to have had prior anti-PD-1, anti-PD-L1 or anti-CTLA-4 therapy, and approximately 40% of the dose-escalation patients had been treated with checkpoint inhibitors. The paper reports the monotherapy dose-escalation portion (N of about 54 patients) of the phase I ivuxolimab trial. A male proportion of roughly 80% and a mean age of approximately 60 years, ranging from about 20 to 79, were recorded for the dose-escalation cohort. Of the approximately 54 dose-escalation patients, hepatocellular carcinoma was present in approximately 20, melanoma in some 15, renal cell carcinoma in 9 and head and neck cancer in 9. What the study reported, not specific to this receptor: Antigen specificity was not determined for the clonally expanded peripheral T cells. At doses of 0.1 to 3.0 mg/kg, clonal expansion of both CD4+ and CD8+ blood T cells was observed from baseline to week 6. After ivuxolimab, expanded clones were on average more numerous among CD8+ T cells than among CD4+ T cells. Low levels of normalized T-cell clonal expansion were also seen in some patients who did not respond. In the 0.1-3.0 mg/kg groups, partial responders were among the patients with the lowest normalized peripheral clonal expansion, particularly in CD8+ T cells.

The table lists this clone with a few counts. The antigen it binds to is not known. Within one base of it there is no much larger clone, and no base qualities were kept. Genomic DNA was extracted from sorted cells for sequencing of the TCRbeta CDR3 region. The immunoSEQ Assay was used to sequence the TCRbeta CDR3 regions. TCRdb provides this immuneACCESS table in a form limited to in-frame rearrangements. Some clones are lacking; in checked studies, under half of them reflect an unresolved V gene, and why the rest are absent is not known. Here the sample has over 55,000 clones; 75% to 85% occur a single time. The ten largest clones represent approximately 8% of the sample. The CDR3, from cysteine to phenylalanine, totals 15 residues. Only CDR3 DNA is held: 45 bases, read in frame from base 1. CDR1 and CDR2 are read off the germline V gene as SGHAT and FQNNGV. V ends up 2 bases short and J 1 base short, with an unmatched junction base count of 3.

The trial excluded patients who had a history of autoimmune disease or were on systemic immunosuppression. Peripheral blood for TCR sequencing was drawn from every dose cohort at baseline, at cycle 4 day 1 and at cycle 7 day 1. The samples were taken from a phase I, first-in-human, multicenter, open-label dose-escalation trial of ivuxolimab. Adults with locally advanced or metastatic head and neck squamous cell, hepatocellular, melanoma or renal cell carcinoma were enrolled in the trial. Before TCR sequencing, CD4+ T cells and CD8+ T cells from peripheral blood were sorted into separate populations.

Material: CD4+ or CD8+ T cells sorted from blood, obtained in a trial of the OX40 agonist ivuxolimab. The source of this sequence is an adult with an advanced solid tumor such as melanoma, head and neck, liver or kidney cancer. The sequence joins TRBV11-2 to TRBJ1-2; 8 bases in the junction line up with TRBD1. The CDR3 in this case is CASSLRTGINYGYTF. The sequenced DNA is TGTGCCAGCAGCTTACGGACAGGGATTAACTATGGCTACACCTTC.